The rows below give T cell receptor beta chains drawn from one sample of a study of T cell responses to AZD1222 COVID-19 vaccine. Clones were sequenced by immunoSEQ multiplex PCR, and TCRdb holds only the in-frame ones, with some missing. The sample records about 170,000 clones, about nine tenths being singletons. Material: peripheral blood, obtained on day 0 of AZD1222 vaccination. The receptors were sampled from an adult in good health. Each CDR3 is given with its conserved first and last residue. A D gene is named only where the DNA matches it firmly. The size entry is marked missing in some rows and otherwise reads once, few, many or a size class.

j_call: TRBJ1-2
d_call: .
v_call: TRBV29-1
clone_size: .
cdr3_aa: CSVGGGLYGYTF
cdr3_nt: TGCAGCGTTGGAGGAGGGCTCTATGGCTACACCTTC

j_call: TRBJ1-1
d_call: .
v_call: TRBV18
clone_size: .
cdr3_aa: CASSWDGGVRNTEAFF
cdr3_nt: TGTGCCAGCTCTTGGGACGGCGGGGTTCGGAACACTGAAGCTTTCTTT

j_call: TRBJ2-5
d_call: TRBD2
v_call: TRBV2
clone_size: .
cdr3_aa: CASSELAGDSQETQYF
cdr3_nt: TGTGCCAGCAGTGAACTAGCGGGAGACTCCCAAGAGACCCAGTACTTC

j_call: TRBJ1-1
d_call: .
v_call: TRBV7-2
clone_size: .
cdr3_aa: CASSLWGGLNTEAFF
cdr3_nt: TGTGCCAGCAGCTTATGGGGGGGGTTGAACACTGAAGCTTTCTTT

j_call: TRBJ2-3
d_call: TRBD2
v_call: TRBV11-3
clone_size: once
cdr3_aa: CASSPSGGARTDTQYF
cdr3_nt: TGTGCCAGCAGCCCTAGCGGGGGGGCGAGGACAGATACGCAGTATTTT

j_call: TRBJ2-1
d_call: TRBD2
v_call: TRBV15
clone_size: .
cdr3_aa: CATSKYPAGVSYNEQFF
cdr3_nt: TGTGCCACCAGCAAATATCCCGCGGGAGTCTCCTACAATGAGCAGTTCTTC

j_call: TRBJ1-2
d_call: .
v_call: TRBV6-6
clone_size: .
cdr3_aa: CASTNLRQDYGYTF
cdr3_nt: TGTGCCAGCACGAACCTTCGACAGGACTATGGCTACACCTTC

j_call: TRBJ2-5
d_call: .
v_call: TRBV4-3
clone_size: once
cdr3_aa: CASSQEVQGTQYF
cdr3_nt: TGCGCCAGCAGCCAGGAAGTACAAGGGACCCAGTACTTC

j_call: TRBJ2-3
d_call: .
v_call: TRBV2
clone_size: .
cdr3_aa: CASSVDTSTDTQYF
cdr3_nt: TGTGCCAGCAGTGTAGATACTAGCACAGATACGCAGTATTTT

j_call: TRBJ1-2
d_call: .
v_call: TRBV2
clone_size: .
cdr3_aa: CASRASSPTNYGYTF
cdr3_nt: TGTGCCAGCAGGGCCAGCAGCCCCACTAACTATGGCTACACCTTC

j_call: TRBJ1-1
d_call: .
v_call: TRBV5-4
clone_size: .
cdr3_aa: CASSRGGQSNTEAFF
cdr3_nt: TGTGCCAGCAGCCGGGGGGGGCAGTCGAACACTGAAGCTTTCTTT

j_call: TRBJ2-2
d_call: TRBD2
v_call: TRBV24-1
clone_size: .
cdr3_aa: CATSDPREREGPSGELFF
cdr3_nt: TGTGCCACCAGTGATCCTCGAGAGCGGGAGGGCCCCAGCGGGGAGCTGTTTTTT

j_call: TRBJ1-1
d_call: .
v_call: TRBV7-9
clone_size: .
cdr3_aa: CASSRWDGEAFF
cdr3_nt: TGTGCCAGCAGCCGGTGGGACGGAGAAGCTTTCTTT

j_call: TRBJ1-1
d_call: .
v_call: TRBV10-3
clone_size: .
cdr3_aa: CAISDVSLSNTEAFF
cdr3_nt: TGTGCCATCAGTGACGTCTCGTTGTCGAACACTGAAGCTTTCTTT

j_call: TRBJ1-5
d_call: .
v_call: TRBV27
clone_size: .
cdr3_aa: CASSQGRNQPQHF
cdr3_nt: TGTGCCAGCAGTCAAGGACGCAATCAGCCCCAGCATTTT

j_call: TRBJ2-7
d_call: .
v_call: TRBV18
clone_size: .
cdr3_aa: CASSPSGSYEQYF
cdr3_nt: TGTGCCAGCTCACCATCAGGTTCTTACGAGCAGTACTTC

j_call: TRBJ2-7
d_call: .
v_call: TRBV3-1/TRBV3-2
clone_size: .
cdr3_aa: CASSQVSGPYEQYF
cdr3_nt: TGTGCCAGCAGCCAAGTGTCGGGACCCTACGAGCAGTACTTC

j_call: TRBJ2-5
d_call: .
v_call: TRBV10-3
clone_size: .
cdr3_aa: CAISESLSQETQYF
cdr3_nt: TGTGCCATCAGTGAGTCACTAAGCCAAGAGACCCAGTACTTC

j_call: TRBJ1-5
d_call: .
v_call: TRBV18
clone_size: .
cdr3_aa: CASSPKGGSNQPQHF
cdr3_nt: TGTGCCAGCTCACCAAAGGGGGGGAGCAATCAGCCCCAGCATTTT

j_call: TRBJ1-2
d_call: .
v_call: TRBV29-1
clone_size: .
cdr3_aa: CSVGGAEGYTF
cdr3_nt: TGCAGCGTTGGTGGGGCAGAGGGCTACACCTTC

j_call: TRBJ2-2
d_call: .
v_call: TRBV3-1/TRBV3-2
clone_size: .
cdr3_aa: CASSQVKTGELFF
cdr3_nt: TGTGCCAGCAGCCAAGTAAAAACCGGGGAGCTGTTTTTT

j_call: TRBJ1-5
d_call: .
v_call: TRBV7-9
clone_size: .
cdr3_aa: CASSLSGADQHF
cdr3_nt: TGTGCCAGCAGCCTCTCGGGGGCAGATCAGCATTTT

j_call: TRBJ1-5
d_call: .
v_call: TRBV27
clone_size: .
cdr3_aa: CASRGRASERHSNQPQHF
cdr3_nt: TGTGCCAGCAGGGGGAGGGCCTCCGAGCGCCATAGCAATCAGCCCCAGCATTTT

j_call: TRBJ2-3
d_call: .
v_call: TRBV5-4
clone_size: .
cdr3_aa: CASSYRTAPSTDTQYF
cdr3_nt: TGTGCCAGCAGCTACCGGACGGCTCCCAGCACAGATACGCAGTATTTT

j_call: TRBJ2-1
d_call: TRBD2
v_call: TRBV27
clone_size: few
cdr3_aa: CASSLTSGTSYNEQFF
cdr3_nt: TGTGCCAGCAGTTTGACTAGCGGGACGTCCTACAATGAGCAGTTCTTC

j_call: TRBJ2-7
d_call: .
v_call: TRBV5-4
clone_size: .
cdr3_aa: CASSLGQRNYEQYF
cdr3_nt: TGTGCCAGCAGCTTGGGGCAGCGGAACTACGAGCAGTACTTC

j_call: TRBJ2-2
d_call: .
v_call: TRBV5-1
clone_size: .
cdr3_aa: CASSLISGSNTGELFF
cdr3_nt: TGCGCCAGCAGCCTTATTAGCGGAAGTAACACCGGGGAGCTGTTTTTT

j_call: TRBJ1-6
d_call: .
v_call: TRBV19
clone_size: .
cdr3_aa: CASSIGQGGSPLHF
cdr3_nt: TGTGCCAGTAGTATCGGGCAGGGCGGTTCACCCCTCCACTTT

j_call: TRBJ2-5
d_call: .
v_call: TRBV18
clone_size: .
cdr3_aa: CASSPGETQYF
cdr3_nt: TGTGCCAGCTCACCGGGAGAGACCCAGTACTTC

j_call: TRBJ2-1
d_call: .
v_call: TRBV30
clone_size: .
cdr3_aa: CAWSVSYNEQFF
cdr3_nt: TGTGCCTGGAGTGTCAGCTACAATGAGCAGTTCTTC

j_call: TRBJ1-6
d_call: .
v_call: TRBV7-9
clone_size: .
cdr3_aa: CASSLVNSPLHF
cdr3_nt: TGTGCCAGCAGCTTAGTAAATTCACCCCTCCACTTT

j_call: TRBJ2-7
d_call: .
v_call: TRBV4-1
clone_size: few
cdr3_aa: CASSQGGGYEQYF
cdr3_nt: TGCGCCAGCAGCCAAGGAGGAGGATACGAGCAGTACTTC

j_call: TRBJ2-3
d_call: TRBD2
v_call: TRBV9
clone_size: .
cdr3_aa: CASSNLAGSTDTQYF
cdr3_nt: TGTGCCAGCAGTAACCTAGCGGGAAGCACAGATACGCAGTATTTT

j_call: TRBJ2-7
d_call: .
v_call: TRBV5-5
clone_size: .
cdr3_aa: CASSLAGGTGYEQYF
cdr3_nt: TGTGCCAGCAGCTTGGCTGGGGGCACTGGCTACGAGCAGTACTTC

j_call: TRBJ1-1
d_call: .
v_call: TRBV11-1
clone_size: once
cdr3_aa: CASSLFARMNTEAFF
cdr3_nt: TGTGCCAGCAGCTTATTCGCCAGAATGAACACTGAAGCTTTCTTT

j_call: TRBJ2-7
d_call: TRBD1
v_call: TRBV5-1
clone_size: .
cdr3_aa: CASRLGQGRWEQYF
cdr3_nt: TGCGCCAGCAGACTAGGACAGGGGAGGTGGGAGCAGTACTTC

j_call: TRBJ1-1
d_call: .
v_call: TRBV20-1
clone_size: .
cdr3_aa: CSAAGQTEAFF
cdr3_nt: TGCAGTGCAGCAGGGCAAACTGAAGCTTTCTTT

j_call: TRBJ1-2
d_call: TRBD1
v_call: TRBV19
clone_size: .
cdr3_aa: CASSIDHKDRAGGYTF
cdr3_nt: TGTGCCAGTAGTATAGATCACAAGGACAGGGCGGGCGGCTACACCTTC

j_call: TRBJ1-1
d_call: .
v_call: TRBV19
clone_size: few
cdr3_aa: CASSPEWRTEAFF
cdr3_nt: TGTGCCAGTAGCCCAGAGTGGAGGACTGAAGCTTTCTTT

j_call: TRBJ1-6
d_call: TRBD1
v_call: TRBV7-9
clone_size: .
cdr3_aa: CASSGDSVYSPLHF
cdr3_nt: TGTGCCAGCAGCGGGGACAGTGTATATTCACCCCTCCACTTT

j_call: TRBJ2-7
d_call: .
v_call: TRBV6-7
clone_size: .
cdr3_aa: CASTWVSSYEQYF
cdr3_nt: TGTGCCAGCACCTGGGTGTCCTCCTACGAGCAGTACTTC

j_call: TRBJ1-5
d_call: .
v_call: TRBV18
clone_size: .
cdr3_aa: CASSGSGAYSNQPQHF
cdr3_nt: TGTGCCAGCTCAGGATCAGGGGCTTATAGCAATCAGCCCCAGCATTTT

j_call: TRBJ2-2
d_call: .
v_call: TRBV19
clone_size: .
cdr3_aa: CASKSDANTGELFF
cdr3_nt: TGTGCCAGTAAATCCGACGCGAACACCGGGGAGCTGTTTTTT

j_call: TRBJ2-1
d_call: .
v_call: TRBV7-3
clone_size: .
cdr3_aa: CASSLRGPSYNEQFF
cdr3_nt: TGTGCCAGCAGCTTAAGAGGGCCCTCCTACAATGAGCAATTCTTC

j_call: TRBJ1-3
d_call: .
v_call: TRBV19
clone_size: .
cdr3_aa: CASNLGTPSSGNTIYF
cdr3_nt: TGTGCCAGTAACCTCGGGACACCTAGCTCTGGAAACACCATATATTTT

j_call: TRBJ2-7
d_call: TRBD1
v_call: TRBV10-3
clone_size: few
cdr3_aa: CAISENGQGDEQYF
cdr3_nt: TGTGCCATCAGCGAAAACGGACAGGGGGATGAGCAGTACTTC

j_call: TRBJ1-5
d_call: TRBD1
v_call: TRBV2
clone_size: .
cdr3_aa: CASSQGTGVFNQPQHF
cdr3_nt: TGTGCCAGCAGTCAAGGGACAGGGGTTTTCAATCAGCCCCAGCATTTT

j_call: TRBJ2-5
d_call: TRBD1
v_call: TRBV6-5
clone_size: .
cdr3_aa: CASRRTGQETQYF
cdr3_nt: TGTGCCAGCAGGAGGACAGGTCAAGAGACCCAGTACTTC

j_call: TRBJ2-7
d_call: TRBD1
v_call: TRBV6-2/TRBV6-3
clone_size: .
cdr3_aa: CASSGTGRYEQYF
cdr3_nt: TGTGCCAGCAGCGGGACAGGGAGGTACGAGCAGTACTTC

j_call: TRBJ2-2
d_call: .
v_call: TRBV30
clone_size: .
cdr3_aa: CAWSTGNTGELFF
cdr3_nt: TGTGCCTGGAGTACAGGGAACACCGGGGAGCTGTTTTTT

j_call: TRBJ2-5
d_call: TRBD2
v_call: TRBV18
clone_size: .
cdr3_aa: CASSPISAGGETQYF
cdr3_nt: TGTGCCAGCTCACCAATCTCGGCGGGAGGGGAGACCCAGTACTTC

j_call: TRBJ2-7
d_call: TRBD1
v_call: TRBV11-3
clone_size: .
cdr3_aa: CASSKRTGGEQYF
cdr3_nt: TGTGCCAGCAGCAAAAGGACAGGGGGCGAGCAGTACTTC